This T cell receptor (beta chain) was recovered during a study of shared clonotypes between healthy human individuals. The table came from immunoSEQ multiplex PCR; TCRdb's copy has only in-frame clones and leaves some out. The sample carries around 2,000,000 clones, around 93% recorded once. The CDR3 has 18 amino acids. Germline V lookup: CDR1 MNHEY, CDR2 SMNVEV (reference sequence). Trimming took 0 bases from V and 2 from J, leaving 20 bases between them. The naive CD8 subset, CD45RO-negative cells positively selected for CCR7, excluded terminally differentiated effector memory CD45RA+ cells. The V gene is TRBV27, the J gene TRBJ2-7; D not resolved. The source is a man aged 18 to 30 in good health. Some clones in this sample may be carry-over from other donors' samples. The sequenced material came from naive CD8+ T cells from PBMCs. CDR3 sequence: CASSLSPGNDPITYEQYF. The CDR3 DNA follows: TGTGCCAGCAGTTTATCGCCCGGAAACGATCCGATCACCTACGAGCAGTACTTC.